What follows is one T cell receptor (beta chain) and its context. The data belong to a study of blood T cell repertoires in COVID-19. Germline CDR1 reads LNHDA; CDR2 reads SQIVND (reference sequence). Trimming removed 5 bases from V and 0 bases from J, with 10 bases in between. The CDR3 spans 14 residues. Sequenced by immunoSEQ multiplex PCR; TCRdb stores in-frame clones only, minus some. The sample contains some 700,000 clones, 85% to 90% of which appear only once. J is TRBJ1-1 and V is TRBV19; maybe TRBD1 (5 bases). This clonotype was obtained from a young woman with acute or convalescent COVID-19. The sample consisted of peripheral blood. CDR3 sequence: CASSADSMNTEAFF. CDR3 DNA: TGTGCCAGTAGTGCCGACAGCATGAACACTGAAGCTTTCTTT. Complete variable domain (other parts from reference TRBV19 and TRBJ1-1): DGGITQSPKYLFRKEGQNVTLSCEQNLNHDAMYWYRQDPGQGLRLIYYSQIVNDFQKGDIAEGYSVSREKKESFPLTVTSAQKNPTAFYLCASSADSMNTEAFFGQGTRLTVV.